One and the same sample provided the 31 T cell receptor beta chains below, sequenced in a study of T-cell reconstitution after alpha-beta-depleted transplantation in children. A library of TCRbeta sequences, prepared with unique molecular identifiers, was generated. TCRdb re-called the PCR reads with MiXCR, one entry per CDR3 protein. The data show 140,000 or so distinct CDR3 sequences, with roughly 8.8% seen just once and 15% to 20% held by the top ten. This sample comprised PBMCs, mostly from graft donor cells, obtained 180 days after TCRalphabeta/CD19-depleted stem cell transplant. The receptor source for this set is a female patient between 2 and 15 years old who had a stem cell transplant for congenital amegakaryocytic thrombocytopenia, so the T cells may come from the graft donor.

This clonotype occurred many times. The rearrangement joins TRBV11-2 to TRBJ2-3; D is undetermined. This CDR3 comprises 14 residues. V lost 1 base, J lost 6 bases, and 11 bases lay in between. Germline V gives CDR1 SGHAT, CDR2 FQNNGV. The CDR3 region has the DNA TGTGCCAGCAGCTTAGGCTCCTTTGGGGATACGCAGTATTTT. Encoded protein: CASSLGSFGDTQYF.

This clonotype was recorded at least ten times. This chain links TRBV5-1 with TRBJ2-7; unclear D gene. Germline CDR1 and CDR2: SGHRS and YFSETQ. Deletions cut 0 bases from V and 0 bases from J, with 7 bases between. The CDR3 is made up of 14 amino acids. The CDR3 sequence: CASSLGHTSYEQYF. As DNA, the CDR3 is TGCGCCAGCAGCTTGGGGCATACCTCCTACGAGCAGTACTTC.

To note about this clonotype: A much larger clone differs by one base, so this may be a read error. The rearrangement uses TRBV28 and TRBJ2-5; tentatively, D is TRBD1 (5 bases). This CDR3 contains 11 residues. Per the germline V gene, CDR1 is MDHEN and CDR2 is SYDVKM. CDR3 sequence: CASRGDWGLDF. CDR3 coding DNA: TGTGCCAGCAGAGGCGACTGGGGCTTAGACTTC. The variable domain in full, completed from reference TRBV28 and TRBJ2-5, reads DVKVTQSSRYLVKRTGEKVFLECVQDMDHENMFWYRQDPGLGLRLIYFSYDVKMKEKGDIPEGYSVSREKKERFSLILESASTNQTSMYLCASRGDWGLDFGPGTRLLVL.

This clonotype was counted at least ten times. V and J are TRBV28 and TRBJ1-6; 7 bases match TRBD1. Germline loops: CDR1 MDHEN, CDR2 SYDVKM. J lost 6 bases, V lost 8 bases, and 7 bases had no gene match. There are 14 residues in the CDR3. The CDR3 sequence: CASGLGQFNSPLHF. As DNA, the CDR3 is TGTGCCAGCGGCCTGGGACAGTTTAATTCACCCCTCCACTTT. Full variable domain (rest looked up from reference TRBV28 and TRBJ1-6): DVKVTQSSRYLVKRTGEKVFLECVQDMDHENMFWYRQDPGLGLRLIYFSYDVKMKEKGDIPEGYSVSREKKERFSLILESASTNQTSMYLCASGLGQFNSPLHFGNGTRLTVT.

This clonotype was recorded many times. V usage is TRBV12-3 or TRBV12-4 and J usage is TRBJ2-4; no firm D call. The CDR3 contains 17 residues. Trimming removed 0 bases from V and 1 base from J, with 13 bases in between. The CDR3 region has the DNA TGTGCCAGCAGTTTAGCGGTCGAGAGGTGGGCCAAAAACATTCAGTACTTC. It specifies CASSLAVERWAKNIQYF.

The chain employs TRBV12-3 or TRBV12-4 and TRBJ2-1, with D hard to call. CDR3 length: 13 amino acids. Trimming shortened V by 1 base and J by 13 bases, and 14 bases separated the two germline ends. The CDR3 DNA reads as TGTGCCAGCAGTTTAGGGGGTTTGAGGCATCAGTTCTTC. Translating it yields CASSLGGLRHQFF.

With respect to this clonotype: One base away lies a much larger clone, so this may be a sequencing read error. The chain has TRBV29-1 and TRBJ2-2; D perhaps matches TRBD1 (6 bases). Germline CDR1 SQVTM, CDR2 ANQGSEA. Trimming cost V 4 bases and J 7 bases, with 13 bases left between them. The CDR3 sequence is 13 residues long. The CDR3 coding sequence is TGCAGCGTTGCCATGGGGGCGTACGGGGAGCTGTTTTTT. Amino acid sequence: CSVAMGAYGELFF.

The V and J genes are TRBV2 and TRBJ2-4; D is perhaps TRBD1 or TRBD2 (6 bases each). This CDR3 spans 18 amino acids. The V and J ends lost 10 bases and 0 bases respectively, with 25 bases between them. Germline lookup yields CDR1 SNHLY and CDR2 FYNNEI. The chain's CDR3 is CAIGSFGRGTLAKNIQYF. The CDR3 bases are TGTGCCATCGGAAGTTTTGGCCGGGGGACACTAGCCAAAAACATTCAGTACTTC.

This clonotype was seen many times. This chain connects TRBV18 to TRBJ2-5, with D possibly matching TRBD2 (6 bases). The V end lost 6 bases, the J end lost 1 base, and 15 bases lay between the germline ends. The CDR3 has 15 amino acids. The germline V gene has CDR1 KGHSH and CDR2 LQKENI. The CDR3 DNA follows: TGTGCCAGCTCGCCCATGGGCGGGACCCAAGAGACCCAGTACTTC. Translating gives CASSPMGGTQETQYF.

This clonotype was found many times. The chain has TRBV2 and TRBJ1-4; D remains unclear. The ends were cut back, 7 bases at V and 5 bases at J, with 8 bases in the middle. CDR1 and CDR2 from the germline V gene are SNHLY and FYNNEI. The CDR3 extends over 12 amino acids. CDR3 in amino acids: CASKWGNEKLFF. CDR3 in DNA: TGTGCCAGCAAATGGGGAAATGAAAAACTGTTTTTT.

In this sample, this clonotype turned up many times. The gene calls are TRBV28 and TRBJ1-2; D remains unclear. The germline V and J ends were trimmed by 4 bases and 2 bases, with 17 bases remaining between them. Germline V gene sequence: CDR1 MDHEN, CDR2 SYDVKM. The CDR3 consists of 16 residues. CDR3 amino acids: CASSSPYRRPNYGYTF. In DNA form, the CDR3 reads TGTGCCAGCAGTTCACCCTATAGAAGGCCCAACTATGGCTACACCTTC.

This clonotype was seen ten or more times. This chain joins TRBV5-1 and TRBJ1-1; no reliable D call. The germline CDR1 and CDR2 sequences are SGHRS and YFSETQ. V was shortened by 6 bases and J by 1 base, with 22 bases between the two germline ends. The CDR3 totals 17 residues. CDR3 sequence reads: CASTPSGGRKGNTEAFF. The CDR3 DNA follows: TGCGCCAGCACTCCGTCCGGAGGCCGAAAGGGGAACACTGAAGCTTTCTTT.

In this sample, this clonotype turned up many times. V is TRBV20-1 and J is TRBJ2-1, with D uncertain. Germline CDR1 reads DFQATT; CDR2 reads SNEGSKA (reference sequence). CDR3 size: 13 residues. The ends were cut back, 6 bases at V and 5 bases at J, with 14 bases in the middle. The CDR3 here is CSAPKGSNNEQFF. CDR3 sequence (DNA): TGCAGTGCCCCAAAGGGCAGTAACAATGAGCAGTTCTTC.

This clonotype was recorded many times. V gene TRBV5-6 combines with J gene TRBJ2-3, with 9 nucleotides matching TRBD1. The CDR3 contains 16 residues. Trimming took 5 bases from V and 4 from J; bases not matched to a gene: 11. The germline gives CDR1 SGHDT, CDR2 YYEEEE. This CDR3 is CASSSPGQGLPDTQYF. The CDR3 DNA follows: TGTGCCAGCAGTTCGCCGGGACAGGGTTTACCAGATACGCAGTATTTT.

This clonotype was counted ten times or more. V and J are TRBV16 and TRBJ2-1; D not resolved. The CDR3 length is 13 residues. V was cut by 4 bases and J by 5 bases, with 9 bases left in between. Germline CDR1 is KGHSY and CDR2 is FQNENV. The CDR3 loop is CASSLSLNNEQFF. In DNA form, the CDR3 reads TGTGCCAGCAGCCTTTCACTGAACAATGAGCAGTTCTTC.

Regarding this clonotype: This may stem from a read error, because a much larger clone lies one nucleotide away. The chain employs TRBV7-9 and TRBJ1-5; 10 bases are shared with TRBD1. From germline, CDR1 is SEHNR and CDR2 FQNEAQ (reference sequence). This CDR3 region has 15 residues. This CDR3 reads CAISPGTGVYQPQHF. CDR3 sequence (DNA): TGTGCCATCAGCCCCGGGACAGGGGTGTATCAGCCCCAGCATTTT.

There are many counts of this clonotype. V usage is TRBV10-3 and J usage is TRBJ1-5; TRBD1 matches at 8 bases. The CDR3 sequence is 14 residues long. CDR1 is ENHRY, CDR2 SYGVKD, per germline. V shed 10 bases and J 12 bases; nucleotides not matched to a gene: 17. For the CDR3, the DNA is TGTGCCACAAACCAATACAGGGGGGATCAGGGCCAGCATTTT. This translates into CATNQYRGDQGQHF.

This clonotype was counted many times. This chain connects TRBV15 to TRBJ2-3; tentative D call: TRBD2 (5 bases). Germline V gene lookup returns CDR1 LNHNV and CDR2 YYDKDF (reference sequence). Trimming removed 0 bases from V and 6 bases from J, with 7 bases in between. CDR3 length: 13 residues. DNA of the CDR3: TGTGCCACCAGCAGAGATCGAGGGGATACGCAGTATTTT. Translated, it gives CATSRDRGDTQYF.

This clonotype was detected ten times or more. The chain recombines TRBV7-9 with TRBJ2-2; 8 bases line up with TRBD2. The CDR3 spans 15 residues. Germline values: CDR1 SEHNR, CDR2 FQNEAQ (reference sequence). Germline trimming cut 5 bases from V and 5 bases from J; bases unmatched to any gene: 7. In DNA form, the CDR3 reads TGTGCCAGCAGCCGGAGCGGGGGCGAGACCGGGGAGCTGTTTTTT. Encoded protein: CASSRSGGETGELFF.

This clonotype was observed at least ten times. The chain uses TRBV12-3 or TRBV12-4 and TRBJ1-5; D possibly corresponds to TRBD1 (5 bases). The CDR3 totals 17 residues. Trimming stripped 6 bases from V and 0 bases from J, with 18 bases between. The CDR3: CASSSRRQGLSNQPQHF. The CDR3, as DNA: TGTGCCAGCAGCTCACGACGTCAGGGACTTAGCAATCAGCCCCAGCATTTT.

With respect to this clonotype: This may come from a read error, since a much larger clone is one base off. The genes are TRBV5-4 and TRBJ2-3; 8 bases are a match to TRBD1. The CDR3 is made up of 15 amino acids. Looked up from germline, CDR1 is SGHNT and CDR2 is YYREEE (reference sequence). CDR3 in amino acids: CAISLGTGSTDTQYF. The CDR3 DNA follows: TGTGCCATCAGCTTGGGGACAGGATCGACAGATACGCAGTATTTT.

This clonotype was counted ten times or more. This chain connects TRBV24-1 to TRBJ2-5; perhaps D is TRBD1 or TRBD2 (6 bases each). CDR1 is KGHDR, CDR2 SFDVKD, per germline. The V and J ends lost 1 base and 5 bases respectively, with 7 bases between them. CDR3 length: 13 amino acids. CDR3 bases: TGTGCCACCAGTGATTTAGGGGGGGAGACCCAGTACTTC. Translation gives CATSDLGGETQYF.

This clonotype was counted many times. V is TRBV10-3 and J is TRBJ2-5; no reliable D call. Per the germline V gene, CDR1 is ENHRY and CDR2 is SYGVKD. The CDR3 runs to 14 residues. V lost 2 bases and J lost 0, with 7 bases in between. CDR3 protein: CAISEIKDQETQYF. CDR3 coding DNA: TGTGCCATCAGTGAGATTAAGGACCAAGAGACCCAGTACTTC.

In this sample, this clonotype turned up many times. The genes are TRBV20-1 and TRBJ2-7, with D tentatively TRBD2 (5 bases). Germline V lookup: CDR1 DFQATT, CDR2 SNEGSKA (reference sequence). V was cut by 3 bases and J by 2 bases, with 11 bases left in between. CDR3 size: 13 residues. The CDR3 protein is CSARAPGTYEQYF. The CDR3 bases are TGCAGTGCTAGGGCCCCGGGGACCTACGAGCAGTACTTC.

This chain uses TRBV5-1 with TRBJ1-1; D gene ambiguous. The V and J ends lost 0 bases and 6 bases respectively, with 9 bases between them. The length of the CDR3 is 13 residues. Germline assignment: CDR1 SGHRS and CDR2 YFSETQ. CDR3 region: CASSLAYSPEAFF. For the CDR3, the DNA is TGCGCCAGCAGCTTGGCCTACAGCCCTGAAGCTTTCTTT.

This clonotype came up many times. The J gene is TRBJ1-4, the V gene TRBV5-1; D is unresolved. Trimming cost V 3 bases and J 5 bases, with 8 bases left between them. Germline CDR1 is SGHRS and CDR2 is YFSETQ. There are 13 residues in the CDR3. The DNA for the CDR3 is TGCGCCAGCAGCTCTCGAGAAAATGAAAAACTGTTTTTT. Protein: CASSSRENEKLFF.

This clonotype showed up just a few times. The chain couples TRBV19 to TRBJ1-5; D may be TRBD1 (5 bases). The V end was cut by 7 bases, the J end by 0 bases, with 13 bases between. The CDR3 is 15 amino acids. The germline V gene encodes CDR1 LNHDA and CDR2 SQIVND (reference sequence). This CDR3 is CASTPGTYSNQPQHF. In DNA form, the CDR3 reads TGTGCCAGTACGCCCGGGACGTATAGCAATCAGCCCCAGCATTTT.

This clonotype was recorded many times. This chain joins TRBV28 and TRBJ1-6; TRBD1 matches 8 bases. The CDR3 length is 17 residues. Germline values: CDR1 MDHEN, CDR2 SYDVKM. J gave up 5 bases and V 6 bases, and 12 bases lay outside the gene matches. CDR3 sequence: CASRKWGAGGDNSPLHF. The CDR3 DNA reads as TGTGCCAGCAGGAAATGGGGCGCAGGGGGCGATAATTCACCCCTCCACTTT.

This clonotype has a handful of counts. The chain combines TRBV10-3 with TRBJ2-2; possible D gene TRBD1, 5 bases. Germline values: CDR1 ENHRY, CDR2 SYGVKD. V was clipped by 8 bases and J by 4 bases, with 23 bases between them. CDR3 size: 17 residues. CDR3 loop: CAISRHSGSWGTGELFF. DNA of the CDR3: TGTGCCATCTCCCGACATTCAGGGTCTTGGGGCACCGGGGAGCTGTTTTTT.

CDR3 protein: CASSRQGAEYGYTF. The CDR3 nucleotides read TGTGCCAGCTCCCGTCAGGGGGCTGAGTATGGCTACACCTTC. The chain uses TRBV18 and TRBJ1-2; 8 nucleotides agree with TRBD1. Germline V lookup: CDR1 KGHSH, CDR2 LQKENI. The CDR3 is 14 amino acids. Trimming took 6 bases from V and 5 from J; bases not matched to a gene: 8.

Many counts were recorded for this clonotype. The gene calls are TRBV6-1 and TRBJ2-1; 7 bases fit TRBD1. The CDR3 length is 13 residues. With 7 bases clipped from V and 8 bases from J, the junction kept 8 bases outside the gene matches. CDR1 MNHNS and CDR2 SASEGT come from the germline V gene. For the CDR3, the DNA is TGTGCCAGCATGGGAAGGGGGCGAGATGAGCAGTTCTTC. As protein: CASMGRGRDEQFF.